There are many counts of the clone carrying this TCR beta chain. Its antigen is undetermined. The data were obtained in a study of CD8 T cells in ankylosing spondylitis. Study-wide results and caveats: Reportedly, matched ankylosing spondylitis synovial fluid was significantly enriched for disease-linked clones. Made up of about eight highly homologous variants, a TCR beta motif appeared characteristic of ankylosing spondylitis blood. Clones linked with disease were CD8+ and fairly uncommon in the peripheral blood.

Germline assignment: CDR1 DFQATT and CDR2 SNEGSKA (reference sequence). V dropped 2 bases and J dropped 4 bases, with 8 bases sitting between them. This CDR3 contains 12 residues. TCRdb itself ran the 5' RACE reads through MiXCR, one entry per CDR3 protein. This table holds hundreds of thousands of distinct CDR3 sequences, roughly 13% found once. The source is a male donor with ankylosing spondylitis. Sequencing was done on a sample of blood, either unsorted or a sorted T cell fraction (not recorded which). The V gene is TRBV20-1, the J gene TRBJ1-1; D not resolved. CDR3 nucleotide sequence: TGCAGTGCTAGATGGGGTAGCACTGAAGCTTTCTTT. It specifies CSARWGSTEAFF.